The rows below give T cell receptor beta chains drawn from one sample of a study of CD8 T cells in ankylosing spondylitis. MiXCR, applied by TCRdb to the 5' RACE reads, yields one record per CDR3 protein. The sample holds about 540,000 distinct CDR3 sequences; 10% to 15% are singletons and the top ten take under 7.5%. The sequencing input was blood, either unsorted or a sorted T cell fraction (not recorded which). The receptors were sampled from a male donor with ankylosing spondylitis. CDR3s include the opening cysteine and the closing phenylalanine or tryptophan. Fields, in order: clone size, V gene, D gene, J gene, CDR3 DNA, CDR3 protein. The D gene is left open where the match is weak. Only part of the rows carry a size: once, few, many, or a class if the clone is expanded.

few,TRBV5-1,-,TRBJ2-2,TGCGCCAGCAGCTACCAGGGGCCAGTGAACACCGGGGAGCTGTTTTTT,CASSYQGPVNTGELFF
many,TRBV20-1,TRBD1,TRBJ2-1,TGCAGTGTTAGATGGGGGACAGGGGGCAATGAGCAGTTCTTC,CSVRWGTGGNEQFF
-,TRBV6-1,-,TRBJ2-2,TGTGCCAGCAGGCCCGGCTCGGCAGGGGCGAACACCGGGGAGCTGTTTTTT,CASRPGSAGANTGELFF
many,TRBV20-1,TRBD2,TRBJ2-2,TGCAGTGCTAGAGATGCGGCGAGCGGGATAGTGACAGGGGAGCTGTTTTTT,CSARDAASGIVTGELFF
many,TRBV10-2,TRBD2,TRBJ2-1,TGCGCCAGCCGCGGGACTAGCGGATACAATGAGCAGTTCTTC,CASRGTSGYNEQFF
few,TRBV12-3/TRBV12-4,TRBD2,TRBJ2-6,TGTGCCAGCAGTTTGCTAGCGGGCTCTGGGGCCAACGTCCTGACTTTC,CASSLLAGSGANVLTF
few,TRBV12-3/TRBV12-4,-,TRBJ2-1,TGTGCCAGCAGTCTTTTGACAGCTTACAATGAGCAGTTCTTC,CASSLLTAYNEQFF
few,TRBV3-1,TRBD1,TRBJ2-7,TGTGCCAGCAGCCAAGGGGACAGACAACTTTACTTC,CASSQGDRQLYF
-,TRBV3-1,TRBD2,TRBJ2-7,TGTGCCAGCAGACCCGGACTAGCGGGAGCCTACGAGCAGTACTTC,CASRPGLAGAYEQYF
many,TRBV24-1,-,TRBJ2-2,TGTGCCACCAGTGACCACAGATCCGGGGAGCTGTTTTTT,CATSDHRSGELFF
many,TRBV5-1,-,TRBJ1-1,TGCGCCAGCAGCTTGGAGGCGGGTGGGGCTGAAGCTTTCTTT,CASSLEAGGAEAFF
-,TRBV7-9,-,TRBJ1-1,TGTGCCAGCAGCCCGAACTACAGGGAAGAGTGGACTGAAGCTTTCTTT,CASSPNYREEWTEAFF
-,TRBV20-1,-,TRBJ2-3,TGCAGTGCTAGAGCGCTCCGAGGAAGAACAGATACGCAGTATTTT,CSARALRGRTDTQYF
few,TRBV29-1,-,TRBJ2-7,TGCAGCGTTCGACCTCAGGGGACCGAGCAGTACTTC,CSVRPQGTEQYF
few,TRBV20-1,TRBD2,TRBJ2-1,TGCAGTGCTAGAGACACTAGCGGGAAGTCCTACAATGAGCAGTTCTTC,CSARDTSGKSYNEQFF
-,TRBV24-1,TRBD1,TRBJ2-1,TGTGCCACCAGTGATTCGAGACAGGGCCTTTTTTCCTACAATGAGCAGTTCTTC,CATSDSRQGLFSYNEQFF
few,TRBV3-1,TRBD2,TRBJ2-1,TGTGCCAGCCAAGGGTCTAGCGGGATCTCCTCCTACAATGAGCAGTTCTTC,CASQGSSGISSYNEQFF
-,TRBV12-5,-,TRBJ2-7,TGTGCTAGTGGTTTGGCCGGTTCCTACGAGCAGTACTTC,CASGLAGSYEQYF
many,TRBV11-2,-,TRBJ2-2,TGTGCCAGCAGCTTAGTCAGGGTCAACACCGGGGAGCTGTTTTTT,CASSLVRVNTGELFF
few,TRBV20-1,-,TRBJ2-1,TGCAGTGCTAGAGAAACGCCCTACAATGAGCAGTTCTTC,CSARETPYNEQFF
few,TRBV6-5,TRBD1,TRBJ1-1,TGTGCCAGCAGTTACCCGGGACAGGGGGAAGAGGCTTTCTTT,CASSYPGQGEEAFF
many,TRBV5-1,TRBD2,TRBJ2-2,TGCGCCAGCAGCTTTTCCGGTAGCGGGAGCTTCACCGGGGAGCTGTTTTTT,CASSFSGSGSFTGELFF
-,TRBV5-6,-,TRBJ1-5,TGTGCCAGCGGGATAGGACAGAACAATCAGCCCCAGCATTTT,CASGIGQNNQPQHF
many,TRBV5-1,-,TRBJ2-3,TGCGCCAGCAGCTTTCGACAGACCGGTGGCACAGATACGCAGTATTTT,CASSFRQTGGTDTQYF
few,TRBV7-2,-,TRBJ1-6,TGTGCCAGCAGCTTAGTAGGCAGGCCGAATAATTCACCCCTCCACTTT,CASSLVGRPNNSPLHF
-,TRBV18,-,TRBJ1-1,TGTGCCAGCTCACCCCGGACCGGGGCGGGGGGCATGAACACTGAAGCTTTCTTT,CASSPRTGAGGMNTEAFF
many,TRBV6-6,-,TRBJ2-1,TGTGCCAGCAGTACCGGGCCGGGTGAGCAGTTCTTC,CASSTGPGEQFF
-,TRBV21-1,-,TRBJ1-2,TGTGCCAGCAGCAAAGAGAACAGATTCGGCTACACCTTC,CASSKENRFGYTF